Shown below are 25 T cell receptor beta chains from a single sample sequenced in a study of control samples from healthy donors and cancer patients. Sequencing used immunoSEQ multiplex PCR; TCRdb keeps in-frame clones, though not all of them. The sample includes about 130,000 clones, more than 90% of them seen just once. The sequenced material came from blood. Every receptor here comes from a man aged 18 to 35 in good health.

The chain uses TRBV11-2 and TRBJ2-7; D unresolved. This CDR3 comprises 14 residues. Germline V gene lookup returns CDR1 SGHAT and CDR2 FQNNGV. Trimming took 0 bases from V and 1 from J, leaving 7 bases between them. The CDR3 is CASSLETGSYEQYF. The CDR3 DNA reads TGTGCCAGCAGCTTAGAAACCGGTTCCTACGAGCAGTACTTC.

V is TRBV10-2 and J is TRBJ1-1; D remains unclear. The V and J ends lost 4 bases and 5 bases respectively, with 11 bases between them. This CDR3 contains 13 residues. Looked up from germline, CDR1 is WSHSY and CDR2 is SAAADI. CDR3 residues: CASSGGKRTEAFF. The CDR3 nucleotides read TGCGCCAGCAGTGGCGGGAAGAGGACTGAAGCTTTCTTT.

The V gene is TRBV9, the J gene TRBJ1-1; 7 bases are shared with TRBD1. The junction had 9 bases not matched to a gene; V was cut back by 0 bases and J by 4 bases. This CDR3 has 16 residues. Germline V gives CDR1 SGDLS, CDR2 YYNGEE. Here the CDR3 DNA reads TGTGCCAGCAGCGTAGCGGGCAGGGGGGCGTTCACTGAAGCTTTCTTT. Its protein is CASSVAGRGAFTEAFF. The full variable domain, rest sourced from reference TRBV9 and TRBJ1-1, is DSGVTQTPKHLITATGQRVTLRCSPRSGDLSVYWYQQSLDQGLQFLIQYYNGEERAKGNILERFSAQQFPDLHSELNLSSLELGDSALYFCASSVAGRGAFTEAFFGQGTRLTVV.

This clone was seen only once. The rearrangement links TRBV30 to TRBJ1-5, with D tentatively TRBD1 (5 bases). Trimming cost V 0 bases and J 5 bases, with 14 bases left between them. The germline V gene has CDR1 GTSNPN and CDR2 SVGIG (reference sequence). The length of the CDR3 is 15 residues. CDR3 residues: CAWSVRGVSYQPQHF. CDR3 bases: TGTGCCTGGAGTGTAAGGGGAGTGAGCTATCAGCCCCAGCATTTT.

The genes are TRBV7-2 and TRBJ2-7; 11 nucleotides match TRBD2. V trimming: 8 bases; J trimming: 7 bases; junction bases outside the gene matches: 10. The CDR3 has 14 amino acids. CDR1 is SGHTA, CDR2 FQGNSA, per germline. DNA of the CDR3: TGTGCCAGCGGGATAGCGGGGGGGACGGGTGAGCAGTACTTC. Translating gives CASGIAGGTGEQYF. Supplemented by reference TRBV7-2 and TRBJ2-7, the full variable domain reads GAGVSQSPSNKVTEKGKDVELRCDPISGHTALYWYRQSLGQGLEFLIYFQGNSAPDKSGLPSDRFSAERTGGSVSTLTIQRTQQEDSAVYLCASGIAGGTGEQYFGPGTRLTVT.

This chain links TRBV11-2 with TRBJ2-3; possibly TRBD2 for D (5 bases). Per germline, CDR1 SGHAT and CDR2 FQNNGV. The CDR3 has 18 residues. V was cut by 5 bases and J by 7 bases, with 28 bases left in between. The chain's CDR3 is CASSPLWRSFGVPNTQYF. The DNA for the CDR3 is TGTGCCAGCAGCCCGCTCTGGCGATCTTTCGGGGTTCCAAATACGCAGTATTTT.

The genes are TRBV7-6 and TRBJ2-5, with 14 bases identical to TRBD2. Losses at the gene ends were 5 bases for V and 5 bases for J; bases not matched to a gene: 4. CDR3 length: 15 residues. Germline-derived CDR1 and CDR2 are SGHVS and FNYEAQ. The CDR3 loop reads CASSRTSGGMETQYF. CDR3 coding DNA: TGTGCCAGCAGCCGGACTAGCGGGGGGATGGAGACCCAGTACTTC.

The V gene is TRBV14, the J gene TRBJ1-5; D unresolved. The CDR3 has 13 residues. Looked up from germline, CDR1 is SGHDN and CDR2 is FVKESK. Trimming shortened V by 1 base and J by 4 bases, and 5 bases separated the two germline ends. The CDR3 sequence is CASSQGGNQPQHF. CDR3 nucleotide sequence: TGTGCCAGCAGCCAAGGTGGGAATCAGCCCCAGCATTTT.

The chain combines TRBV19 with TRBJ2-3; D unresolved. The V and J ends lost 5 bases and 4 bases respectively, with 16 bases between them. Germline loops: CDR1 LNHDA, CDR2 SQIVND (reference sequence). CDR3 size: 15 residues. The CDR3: CASSPIRGEADTQYF. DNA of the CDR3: TGTGCCAGTAGTCCTATCCGCGGCGAGGCAGATACGCAGTATTTT.

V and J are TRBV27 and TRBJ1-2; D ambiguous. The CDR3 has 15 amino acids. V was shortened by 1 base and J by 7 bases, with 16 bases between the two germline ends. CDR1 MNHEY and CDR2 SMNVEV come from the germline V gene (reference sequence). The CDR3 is CASSLFGQSGSGYTF. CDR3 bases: TGTGCCAGCAGTTTATTTGGCCAAAGTGGTTCTGGCTACACCTTC.

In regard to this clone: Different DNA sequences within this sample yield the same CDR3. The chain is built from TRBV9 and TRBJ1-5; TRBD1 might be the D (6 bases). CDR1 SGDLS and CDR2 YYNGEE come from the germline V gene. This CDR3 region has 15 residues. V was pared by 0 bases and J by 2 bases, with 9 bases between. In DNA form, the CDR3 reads TGTGCCAGCAGCGTAGGTGGGGGCGGCAATCAGCCCCAGCATTTT. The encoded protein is CASSVGGGGNQPQHF.

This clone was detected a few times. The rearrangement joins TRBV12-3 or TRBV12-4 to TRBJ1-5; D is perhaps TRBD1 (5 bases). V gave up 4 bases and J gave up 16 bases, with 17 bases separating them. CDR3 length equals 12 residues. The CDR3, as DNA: TGTGCCAGCAGTTGGGGGTACCAACCGGGTCATTTT. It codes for CASSWGYQPGHF.

CDR3 sequence (DNA): TGCGCCAGCAGCTTGGATGACAGGCGATATCAGCCCCAGCATTTT. As protein: CASSLDDRRYQPQHF. V gene TRBV5-1 combines with J gene TRBJ1-5, with TRBD1 as a possible D gene (6 bases). Germline V lookup: CDR1 SGHRS, CDR2 YFSETQ. The V end was cut by 0 bases, the J end by 5 bases, with 12 bases between. CDR3 size: 15 residues.

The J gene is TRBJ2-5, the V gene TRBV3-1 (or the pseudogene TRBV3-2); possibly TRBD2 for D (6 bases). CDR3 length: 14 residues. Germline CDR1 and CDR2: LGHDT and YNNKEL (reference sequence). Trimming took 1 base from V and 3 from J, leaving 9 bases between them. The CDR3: CASSQAGVEETQYF. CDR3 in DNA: TGTGCCAGCAGCCAAGCGGGGGTCGAAGAGACCCAGTACTTC.

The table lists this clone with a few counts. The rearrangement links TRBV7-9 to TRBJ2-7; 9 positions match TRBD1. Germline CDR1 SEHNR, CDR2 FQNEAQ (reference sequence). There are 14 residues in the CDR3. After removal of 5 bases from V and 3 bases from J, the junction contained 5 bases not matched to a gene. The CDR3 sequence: CASSRTGEHYEQYF. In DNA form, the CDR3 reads TGTGCCAGCAGCCGGACAGGGGAACACTACGAGCAGTACTTC.

The CDR3 region is CASSEGTEYTEAFF. The CDR3 DNA reads as TGTGCCAGCAGTGAAGGGACAGAATACACTGAAGCTTTCTTT. The chain combines TRBV25-1 with TRBJ1-1; 7 bases are shared with TRBD1. This CDR3 spans 14 amino acids. The ends lost 2 bases at V and 3 bases at J; junction bases unmatched: 3. The germline V gene encodes CDR1 MGHDK and CDR2 SYGVNS.

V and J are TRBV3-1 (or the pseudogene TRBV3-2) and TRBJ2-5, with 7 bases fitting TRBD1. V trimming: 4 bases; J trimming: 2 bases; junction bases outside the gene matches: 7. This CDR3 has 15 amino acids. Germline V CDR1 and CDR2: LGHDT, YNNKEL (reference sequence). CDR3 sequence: CASSPRPRGQETQYF. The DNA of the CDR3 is TGTGCCAGCAGCCCCCGCCCCAGGGGGCAAGAGACCCAGTACTTC.

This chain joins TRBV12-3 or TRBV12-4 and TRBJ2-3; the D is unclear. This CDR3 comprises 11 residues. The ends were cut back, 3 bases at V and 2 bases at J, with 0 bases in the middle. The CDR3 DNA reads TGTGCCAGCAGTTTCACAGATACGCAGTATTTT. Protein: CASSFTDTQYF.

CDR3 protein: CASSRQGSYGYTF. The DNA for the CDR3 is TGTGCCAGCAGCCGACAGGGGAGCTATGGCTACACCTTC. J is TRBJ1-2 and V is TRBV12-3 or TRBV12-4, with 8 bases lining up with TRBD1. The V gene end was trimmed by 6 bases and the J gene end by 4 bases; junction bases not matched to a gene: 4. This CDR3 has 13 amino acids.

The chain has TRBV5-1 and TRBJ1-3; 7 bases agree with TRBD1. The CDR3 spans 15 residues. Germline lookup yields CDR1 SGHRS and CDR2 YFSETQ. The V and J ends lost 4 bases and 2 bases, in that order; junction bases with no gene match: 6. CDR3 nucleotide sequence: TGCGCCAGCAGCAGAACCGGGACAGCTGGAAACACCATATATTTT. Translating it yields CASSRTGTAGNTIYF. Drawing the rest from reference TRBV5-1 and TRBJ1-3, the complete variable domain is KAGVTQTPRYLIKTRGQQVTLSCSPISGHRSVSWYQQTPGQGLQFLFEYFSETQRNKGNFPGRFSGRQFSNSRSEMNVSTLELGDSALYLCASSRTGTAGNTIYFGEGSWLTVV.

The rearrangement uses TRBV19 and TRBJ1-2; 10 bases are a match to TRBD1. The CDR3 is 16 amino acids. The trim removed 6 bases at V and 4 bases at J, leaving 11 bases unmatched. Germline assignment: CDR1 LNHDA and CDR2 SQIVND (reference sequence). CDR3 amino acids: CASRNPGTGAVYGYTF. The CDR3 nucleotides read TGTGCCAGTAGGAACCCAGGGACAGGGGCTGTCTATGGCTACACCTTC.

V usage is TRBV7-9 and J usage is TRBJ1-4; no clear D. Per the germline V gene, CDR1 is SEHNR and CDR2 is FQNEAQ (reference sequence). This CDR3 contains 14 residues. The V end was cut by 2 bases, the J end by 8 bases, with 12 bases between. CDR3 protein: CASSLSKGGEKLFF. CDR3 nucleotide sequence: TGTGCCAGCAGCTTAAGTAAGGGTGGCGAAAAACTGTTTTTT.

CDR3 region: CATLGRTNTGELFF. CDR3 bases: TGTGCCACCCTCGGACGAACGAACACCGGGGAGCTGTTTTTT. The chain joins TRBV6-5 to TRBJ2-2, with D uncertain. CDR3 length: 14 residues. Trimming shortened V by 10 bases and J by 0 bases, and 12 bases separated the two germline ends. CDR1 and CDR2 (germline): MNHEY, SVGAGI.

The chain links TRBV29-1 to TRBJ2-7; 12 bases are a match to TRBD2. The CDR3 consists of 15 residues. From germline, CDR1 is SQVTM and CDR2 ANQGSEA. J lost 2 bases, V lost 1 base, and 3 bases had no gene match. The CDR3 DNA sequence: TGCAGCGTTGAAGCGGGACTAGCGGGTACCTACGAGCAGTACTTC. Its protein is CSVEAGLAGTYEQYF.

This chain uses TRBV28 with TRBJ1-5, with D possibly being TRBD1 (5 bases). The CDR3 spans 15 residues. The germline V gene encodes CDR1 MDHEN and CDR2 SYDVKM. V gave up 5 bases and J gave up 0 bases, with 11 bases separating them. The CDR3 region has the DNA TGTGCCAGCAGTCCGACAGTTTATAGCAATCAGCCCCAGCATTTT. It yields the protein CASSPTVYSNQPQHF.